This T cell receptor (beta chain) was observed in a study of shared clonotypes between healthy human individuals. About the research overall: Those who served as donors were two women and a few men between the ages of 18 and 49. Each donor's CD4 naive and CD4 memory cells filled three plates apiece, CD8 naive two, and CD8 memory one. Regarding the study as a whole: Sampling was confined to blood; repertoires within tissues likely differ. Memory subsets had estimated richness that was generally smaller than that of naive subsets.

The assay was immunoSEQ multiplex PCR, and TCRdb's table has in-frame clones only and misses some. The sample lists 1,400,000 or so clones, approximately 98.5% occurring once. About this clone itself: The antigen remains unidentified.

The sequence was collected from a young man in good health. The sequencing input was naive CD4+ T cells sorted from blood. The subset was: CD45RA+ positively selected.

The CDR3 loop is CASSYQDRVDHGYTF. In DNA form, the CDR3 reads TGTGCCAGCAGTTACCAGGACAGGGTTGACCATGGCTACACCTTC. The rearrangement uses TRBV6-6 and TRBJ1-2; 8 bases agree with TRBD1. The CDR3 length is 15 residues. Trimming at V came to 2 bases and at J to 6 bases, leaving 8 bases not matched to a gene. The V gene's germline CDR1 is MNHNY and CDR2 SVGAGI (reference sequence).